The following is a T cell receptor (beta chain) sequence with its context. Antigen specificity is unknown. At one end, the junction sequence differs from germline, possibly due to a read error. This specimen belongs to a study of tumor and adjacent non-tumor tissue in lung cancer. A modified ARM-PCR protocol with three rounds of nested PCR amplified TCRbeta. Each CDR3 protein gets one entry after TCRdb re-called the multiplex PCR reads with MiXCR. The sample records some 120,000 distinct CDR3 sequences, approximately 66% being singletons. Points from the study as a whole: Shorter survival was associated with higher TCR diversity in tumors. Top 100 clones took a larger repertoire share in normal lung.

The template was RNA from unsorted bulk tissue. The CDR3 loop spans 14 amino acids. This receptor was identified in a man younger than 40 with non-small cell lung cancer. Material: lung tumor tissue. This rearrangement joins TRBV12-3 or TRBV12-4 to TRBJ1-2; D may be TRBD1 (6 bases). The CDR3 DNA is TGTGCCAGCAGCCAGCAGGGGCCGGGCTATGACTACACCTTC. It codes for CASSQQGPGYDYTF.